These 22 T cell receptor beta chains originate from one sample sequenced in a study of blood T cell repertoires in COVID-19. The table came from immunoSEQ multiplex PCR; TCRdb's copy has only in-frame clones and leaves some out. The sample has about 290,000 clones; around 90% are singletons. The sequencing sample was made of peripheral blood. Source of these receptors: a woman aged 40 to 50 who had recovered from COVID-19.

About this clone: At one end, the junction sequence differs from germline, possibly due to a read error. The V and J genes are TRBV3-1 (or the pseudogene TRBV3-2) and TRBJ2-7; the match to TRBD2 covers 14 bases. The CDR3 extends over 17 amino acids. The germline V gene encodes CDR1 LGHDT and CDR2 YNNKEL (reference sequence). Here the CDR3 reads CASSQGLAGGPSHEQYF. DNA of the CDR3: TGTGCCAGCAGCCAAGGACTAGCGGGAGGGCCCTCCCACGAGCAGTACTTC.

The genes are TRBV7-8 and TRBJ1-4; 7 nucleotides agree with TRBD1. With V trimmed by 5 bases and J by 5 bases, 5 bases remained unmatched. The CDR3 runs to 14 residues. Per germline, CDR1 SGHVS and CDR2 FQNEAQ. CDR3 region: CASSPGTANEKLFF. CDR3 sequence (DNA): TGTGCCAGCAGCCCCGGGACAGCAAATGAAAAACTGTTTTTT.

CDR3 region: CASSFATGYEQYF. The DNA for the CDR3 is TGTGCCAGCAGTTTCGCGACTGGCTACGAGCAGTACTTC. The J gene is TRBJ2-7, the V gene TRBV27; no clear D. The CDR3 contains 13 residues. V was cut by 3 bases and J by 3 bases, with 9 bases left in between. Germline V gene lookup returns CDR1 MNHEY and CDR2 SMNVEV (reference sequence).

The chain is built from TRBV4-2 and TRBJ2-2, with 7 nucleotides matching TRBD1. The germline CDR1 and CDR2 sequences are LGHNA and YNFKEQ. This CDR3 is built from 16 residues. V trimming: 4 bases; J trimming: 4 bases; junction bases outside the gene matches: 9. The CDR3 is CASSPPDRAATGELFF. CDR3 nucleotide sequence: TGTGCCAGCAGCCCCCCTGACAGGGCAGCCACCGGGGAGCTGTTTTTT.

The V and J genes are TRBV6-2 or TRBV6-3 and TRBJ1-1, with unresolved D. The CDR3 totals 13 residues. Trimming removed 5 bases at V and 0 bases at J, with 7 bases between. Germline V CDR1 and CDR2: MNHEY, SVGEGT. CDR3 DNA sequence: TGTGCCAGCAGTGGTCACATGAACACTGAAGCTTTCTTT. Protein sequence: CASSGHMNTEAFF.

The CDR3 loop is CASSVGGTLNDYEQYF. The CDR3 DNA is TGTGCCAGCAGCGTAGGTGGGACTCTCAACGACTACGAGCAGTACTTC. The V gene is TRBV9, the J gene TRBJ2-7, with D maybe TRBD2 (6 bases). V dropped 0 bases and J dropped 3 bases, with 16 bases sitting between them. Germline lookup yields CDR1 SGDLS and CDR2 YYNGEE. This CDR3 spans 16 amino acids.

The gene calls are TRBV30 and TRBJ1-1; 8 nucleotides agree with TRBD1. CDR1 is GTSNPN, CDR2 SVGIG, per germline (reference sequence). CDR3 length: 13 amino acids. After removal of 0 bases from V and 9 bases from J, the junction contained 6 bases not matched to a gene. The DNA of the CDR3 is TGTGCCTGGAGTGTGTCAGGGGGCGAAAAAGCTTTCTTT. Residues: CAWSVSGGEKAFF.

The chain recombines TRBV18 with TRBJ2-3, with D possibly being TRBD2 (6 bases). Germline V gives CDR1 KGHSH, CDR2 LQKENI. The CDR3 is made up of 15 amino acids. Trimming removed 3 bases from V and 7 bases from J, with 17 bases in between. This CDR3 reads CASSPVGGSRNTQYF. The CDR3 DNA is TGTGCCAGCTCACCCGTTGGGGGGTCTCGTAATACGCAGTATTTT.

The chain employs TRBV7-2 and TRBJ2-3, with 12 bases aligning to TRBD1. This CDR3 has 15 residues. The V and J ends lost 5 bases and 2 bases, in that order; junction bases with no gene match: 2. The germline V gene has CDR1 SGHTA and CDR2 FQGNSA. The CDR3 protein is CASSRDRGHTDTQYF. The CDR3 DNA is TGTGCCAGCAGCCGGGACAGGGGGCACACAGATACGCAGTATTTT.

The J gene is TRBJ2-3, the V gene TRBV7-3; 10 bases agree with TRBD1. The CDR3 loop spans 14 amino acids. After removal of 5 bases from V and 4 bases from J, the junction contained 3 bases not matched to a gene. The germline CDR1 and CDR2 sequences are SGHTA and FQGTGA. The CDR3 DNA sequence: TGTGCCAGCAGCACGGACAGGGGGGCAGATACGCAGTATTTT. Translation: CASSTDRGADTQYF.

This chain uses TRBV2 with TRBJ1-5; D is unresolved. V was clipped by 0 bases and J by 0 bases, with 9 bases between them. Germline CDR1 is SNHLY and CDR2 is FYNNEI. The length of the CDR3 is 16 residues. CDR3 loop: CASSEAVGNSNQPQHF. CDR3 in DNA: TGTGCCAGCAGTGAAGCTGTCGGGAATAGCAATCAGCCCCAGCATTTT.

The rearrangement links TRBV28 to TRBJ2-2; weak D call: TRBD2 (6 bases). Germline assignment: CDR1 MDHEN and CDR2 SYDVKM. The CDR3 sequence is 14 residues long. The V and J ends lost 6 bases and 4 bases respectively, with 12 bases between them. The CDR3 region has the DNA TGTGCCAGCAGCCAGGAGGGCCCCACCGGGGAGCTGTTTTTT. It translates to CASSQEGPTGELFF. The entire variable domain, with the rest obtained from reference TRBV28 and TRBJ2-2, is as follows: DVKVTQSSRYLVKRTGEKVFLECVQDMDHENMFWYRQDPGLGLRLIYFSYDVKMKEKGDIPEGYSVSREKKERFSLILESASTNQTSMYLCASSQEGPTGELFFGEGSRLTVL.

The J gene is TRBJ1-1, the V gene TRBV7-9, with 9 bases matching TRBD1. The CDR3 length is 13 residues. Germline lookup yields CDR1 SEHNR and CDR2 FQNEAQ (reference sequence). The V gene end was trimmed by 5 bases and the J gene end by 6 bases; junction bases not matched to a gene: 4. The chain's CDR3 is CASSGTGSAEAFF. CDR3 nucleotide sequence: TGTGCCAGCAGCGGGACAGGGAGCGCTGAAGCTTTCTTT.

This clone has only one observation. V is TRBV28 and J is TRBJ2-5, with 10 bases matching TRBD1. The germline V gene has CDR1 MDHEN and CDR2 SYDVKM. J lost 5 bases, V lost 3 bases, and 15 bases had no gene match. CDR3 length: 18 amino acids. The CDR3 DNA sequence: TGTGCCAGCAGTTTGGGAGACCTGGGACAGGGGAGGCTTGAGACCCAGTACTTC. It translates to CASSLGDLGQGRLETQYF.

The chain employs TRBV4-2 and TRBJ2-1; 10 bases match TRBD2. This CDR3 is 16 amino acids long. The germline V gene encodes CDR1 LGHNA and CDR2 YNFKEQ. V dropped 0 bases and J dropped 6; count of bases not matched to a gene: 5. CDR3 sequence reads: CASSQDLAGVVNEQFF. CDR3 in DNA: TGTGCCAGCAGCCAAGATCTAGCGGGAGTGGTCAATGAGCAGTTCTTC.

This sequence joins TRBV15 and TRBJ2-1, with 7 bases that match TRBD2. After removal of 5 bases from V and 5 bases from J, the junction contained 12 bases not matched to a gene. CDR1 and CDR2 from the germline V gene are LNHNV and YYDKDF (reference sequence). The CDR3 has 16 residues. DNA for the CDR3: TGTGCCACCAGCGGTTCACCTAGCGGTCCTAACAATGAGCAGTTCTTC. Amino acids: CATSGSPSGPNNEQFF.

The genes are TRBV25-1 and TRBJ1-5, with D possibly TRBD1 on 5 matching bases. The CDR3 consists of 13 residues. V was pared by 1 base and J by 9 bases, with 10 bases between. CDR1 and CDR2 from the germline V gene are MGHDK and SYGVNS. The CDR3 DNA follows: TGTGCCAGCAGTGAATCCCCCCAGGGGCCCCAGCATTTT. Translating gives CASSESPQGPQHF. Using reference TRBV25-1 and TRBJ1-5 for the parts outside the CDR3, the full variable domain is EADIYQTPRYLVIGTGKKITLECSQTMGHDKMYWYQQDPGMELHLIHYSYGVNSTEKGDLSSESTVSRIRTEHFPLTLESARPSHTSQYLCASSESPQGPQHFGDGTRLSIL.

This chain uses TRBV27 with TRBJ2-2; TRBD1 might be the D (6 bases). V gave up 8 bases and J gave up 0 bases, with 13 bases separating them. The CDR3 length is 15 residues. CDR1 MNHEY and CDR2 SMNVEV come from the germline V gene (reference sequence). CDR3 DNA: TGTGCCAGCGGCACCGGGACAACGAACACCGGGGAGCTGTTTTTT. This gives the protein CASGTGTTNTGELFF.

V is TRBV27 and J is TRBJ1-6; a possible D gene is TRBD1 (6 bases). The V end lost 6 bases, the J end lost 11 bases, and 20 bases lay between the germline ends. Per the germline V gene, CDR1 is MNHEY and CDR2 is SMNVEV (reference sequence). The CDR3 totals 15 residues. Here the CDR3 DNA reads TGTGCCAGCAGGGGGGGGCCGGGGTATGGGACACCCCTCCACTTT. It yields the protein CASRGGPGYGTPLHF.

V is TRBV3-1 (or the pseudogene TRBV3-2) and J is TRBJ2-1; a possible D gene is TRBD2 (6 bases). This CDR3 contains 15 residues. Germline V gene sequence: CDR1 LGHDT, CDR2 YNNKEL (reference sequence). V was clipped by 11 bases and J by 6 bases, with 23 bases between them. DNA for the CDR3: TGTGCCGTCGGGGTGGCCGGGAGTCCACTCAATGAGCAGTTCTTC. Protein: CAVGVAGSPLNEQFF.

The CDR3 DNA sequence: TGTGCCAGCAGCTTAGGGGTGGGAGGGGCCTACAATGAGCAGTTCTTC. The encoded protein is CASSLGVGGAYNEQFF. The rearrangement joins TRBV13 to TRBJ2-1, with TRBD2 matching over 7 bases. Germline CDR1 PRHDT, CDR2 FYEKMQ (reference sequence). The CDR3 has 16 amino acids. V lost 0 bases, J lost 2 bases, and 4 bases stayed unmatched.

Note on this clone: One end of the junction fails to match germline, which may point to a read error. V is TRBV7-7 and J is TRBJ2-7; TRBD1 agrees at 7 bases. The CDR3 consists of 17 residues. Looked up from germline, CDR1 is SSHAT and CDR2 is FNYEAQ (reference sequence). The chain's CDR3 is CASSLVVTGALPYEQYF. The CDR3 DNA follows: TGTGCTAGCAGCTTAGTAGTCACAGGGGCCCTCCCCTACGAGCAGTACTTC.